The following is a T cell receptor beta chain sequence with its context. Its antigen is unidentified. Repertoires were generated with immunoSEQ multiplex PCR, while TCRdb's copy carries only in-frame clones and drops some. The table shows 45,000 or so clones, with 86% occurring only once. The source of the sample is a study of T cells in localized non-small cell lung cancer. This CDR3 is 16 amino acids long. V dropped 1 base and J dropped 10 bases, with 20 bases sitting between them. The germline gives CDR1 SEHNR, CDR2 FQNEAQ (reference sequence). Study-level results: Uninvolved adjacent lung had higher T cell clonality than tumor and all other tissues. Of the top 100 tumor clones, median roughly 53 were in adjacent lung, about 26 among its top 100. Longer survival (overall) was linked to higher T cell density in blood.

The J gene is TRBJ2-1, the V gene TRBV7-9; no definite D call. The specimen was PBMCs, collected before any cancer treatment. The sequence derives from a man between 40 and 70 years old with stage II lung adenocarcinoma. CDR3 in DNA: TGTGCCAGCAGCTTAGGGCTCTCAGTTGGGGTAATAGAGCAGTTCTTC. It translates to CASSLGLSVGVIEQFF.